These T cell receptor beta chains were read from a single sample in a study of CD8+ T cells in alopecia areata. Assay: immunoSEQ multiplex PCR; the TCRdb copy retains only in-frame clones and omits some. The sample lists roughly 180,000 clones; roughly 46% were seen once. The sequencing here drew on CD8+ T cells sorted from blood, taken around week 53, from a patient treated with tofacitinib. The receptor set was obtained from a human donor with alopecia areata. The CDR3 runs from the conserved cysteine through the conserved F or W. Fields, in order: J gene, CDR3 length, D gene, V gene, clone size, CDR3 protein, CDR3 DNA. A D gene is named only where the DNA matches it firmly. Not every row has a clone size; where given, it reads once, few, many or a size class.

J: TRBJ2-3
length: 16
D: TRBD2
V: TRBV9
size: -
CDR3: CASSGTSGGAVDTQYF
DNA: TGTGCCAGCAGCGGGACTAGCGGGGGGGCCGTAGATACGCAGTATTTT

J: TRBJ1-5
length: 17
D: TRBD1
V: TRBV23-1
size: -
CDR3: CASSLGQGEGAPKPQHF
DNA: TGCGCCAGCAGTCTAGGACAGGGAGAGGGGGCGCCGAAGCCCCAGCATTTT

J: TRBJ2-7
length: 12
D: -
V: TRBV29-1
size: few
CDR3: CSVYVGSHEQYF
DNA: TGCAGCGTTTACGTTGGTTCCCACGAGCAGTACTTC

J: TRBJ2-2
length: 14
D: -
V: TRBV4-1
size: -
CDR3: CASSQGQVAGELFF
DNA: TGCGCCAGCAGCCAAGGACAAGTTGCCGGGGAGCTGTTTTTT

J: TRBJ2-1
length: 14
D: -
V: TRBV5-4
size: few
CDR3: CASSYSSSYNEQFF
DNA: TGTGCCAGCAGTTACAGCAGCTCCTACAATGAGCAGTTCTTC

J: TRBJ1-1
length: 13
D: TRBD1
V: TRBV11-1
size: -
CDR3: CASSRDRGYEAFF
DNA: TGTGCCAGCAGCCGGGACAGGGGTTATGAAGCTTTCTTT

J: TRBJ2-1
length: 16
D: TRBD1
V: TRBV5-4
size: -
CDR3: CASRRWDRGPNNEQFF
DNA: TGTGCCAGCAGGAGATGGGACAGGGGTCCGAACAATGAGCAGTTCTTC

J: TRBJ2-2
length: 16
D: TRBD1
V: TRBV6-5
size: few
CDR3: CASSYDRGADTGELFF
DNA: TGTGCCAGCAGTTACGACAGGGGAGCGGACACCGGGGAGCTGTTTTTT

J: TRBJ2-5
length: 15
D: -
V: TRBV29-1
size: -
CDR3: CSVGRGGLGKETQYF
DNA: TGCAGCGTAGGCAGGGGAGGGCTTGGGAAGGAGACCCAGTACTTC

J: TRBJ2-7
length: 11
D: TRBD2
V: TRBV30
size: -
CDR3: CACREGYEQYF
DNA: TGTGCCTGTAGGGAGGGCTACGAGCAGTACTTC